Presented here are 29 T cell receptor beta chains from one specimen sequenced in a study of tissue T cells after allogeneic stem cell transplantation (dated 2022 in TCRdb). Receptor amplification or capture employed the immunoSEQ multiplex PCR assay. In TCRdb, the immuneACCESS table is reduced to in-frame sequences with V and J assigned. These tables do not hold every clone; where another copy was compared, an unresolved V gene accounts for under half, and the others remain unexplained. For this sample there are roughly 6,800 clones; over 45% appear just once. The leading ten clones occupy roughly 3.9% of the sample. Taken with the paper, the label for time point translates to: mouse harvest day 7 after allogeneic transplant. Mouse grafts consisting of 10^7 T-cell-depleted bone marrow cells combined with 10^6 splenic CD5+ T cells were administered by tail vein injection. Material: gut tissue. The receptor set was obtained from a female BALB/c mouse given C57BL/6 T cells with graft-versus-host disease after an allogeneic hematopoietic cell transplant.

Details on this clone: The gene symbols are mouse symbols. The CDR3 sequence: CASSDAPPDTQYF. The CDR3 bases that were read are TGTGCCAGCAGTGATGCACCCCCAGACACCCAGTAC. The genes are TRBV13-1 and TRBJ2-5; no definite D call. The read ends 1 residue before the CDR3 terminus; that terminus is restored from the germline J gene. Germline V gives CDR1 NSHNY, CDR2 SYGAGN. Trimming removed 0 bases from V and 5 bases from J, with 7 bases in between. The CDR3 has 13 amino acids.

Of note for this clone: Gene names and germline match the mouse. The read ends 1 residue before the CDR3 terminus; that terminus is restored from the germline J gene. The genes are TRBV26 and TRBJ2-5, with 9 bases fitting TRBD1. Germline V gives CDR1 KGHPV, CDR2 FQNQEV (reference sequence). J lost 5 bases, V lost 6 bases, and 6 bases had no gene match. The CDR3 loop spans 14 amino acids. The CDR3 protein is CASSPTGGGDTQYF. The covered CDR3 bases are TGTGCCAGCAGCCCGACAGGGGGGGGAGACACCCAGTAC.

Points on this clone: The genes are named according to mouse. The CDR3 end lies 1 residue beyond the end of the read and is filled in from the germline J gene. The chain employs TRBV16 and TRBJ2-2, with D unclear. The CDR3 covers 13 residues. The V gene's germline CDR1 is SGHSA and CDR2 FRNQAP. With 3 bases removed from V and 5 bases from J, the gap between germline ends came to 7 bases. The chain's CDR3 is CASSFEGTGQLYF. Partial CDR3 DNA: TGTGCAAGCAGCTTTGAGGGAACCGGGCAGCTCTAC.

Remarks on this clone: The genes and germline here are from mouse. The CDR3 end lies 1 residue beyond the end of the read and is filled in from the germline J gene. The chain employs TRBV3 and TRBJ2-3; TRBD2 matches 9 bases. This CDR3 has 16 residues. Germline CDR1 and CDR2: SNHLY and FYNGKV (reference sequence). V lost 3 bases, J lost 0 bases, and 4 bases stayed unmatched. CDR3 region: CASSFTGGKSAETLYF. The CDR3 DNA, read in part, is TGTGCCAGCAGCTTTACTGGGGGGAAGAGTGCAGAAACGCTGTAT. The entire variable domain, with the rest obtained from reference TRBV3 and TRBJ2-3, is as follows: GPKVLQIPSHQIIDMGQMVTLNCDPVSNHLYFYWYKQILGQQMEFLVNFYNGKVMEKSKLFKDQFSVERPDGSYFTLKIQPTALEDSAVYFCASSFTGGKSAETLYFGSGTRLTVL.

Of note for this clone: Here the gene names and germline are mouse. The CDR3 end falls 1 residue outside the read, so it is completed with the germline J gene. The J gene is TRBJ2-3, the V gene TRBV13-2, with D perhaps TRBD1 (5 bases). The V and J ends lost 3 bases and 0 bases respectively, with 8 bases between them. Germline V lookup: CDR1 NNHNN, CDR2 SYGAGS (reference sequence). This CDR3 is 14 amino acids long. The DNA read from the CDR3 is TGTGCCAGCGGTGCCAGGGCTAGTGCAGAAACGCTGTAT. Its protein is CASGARASAETLY. The complete CDR3 protein is CASGARASAETLYF.

Worth noting for this clone: These gene names are mouse names. The read terminates 1 residue before the CDR3 end, so the remaining end is supplied by the germline J gene. The chain uses TRBV3 and TRBJ2-2; D might be TRBD1 or TRBD2, each matching 5 bases. The CDR3 is 14 amino acids. The germline V gene has CDR1 SNHLY and CDR2 FYNGKV (reference sequence). Trimming removed 4 bases at V and 2 bases at J, with 8 bases between. The DNA read from the CDR3 is TGTGCCAGCAGCTCGGGACCGAACACCGGGCAGCTCTAC. It translates to CASSSGPNTGQLY. In full, the CDR3 is CASSSGPNTGQLYF.

This clone has more than one count but fewer than ten. Gene and germline names: mouse. The read ends 1 residue early relative to the CDR3; the germline J gene fills the gap. This rearrangement joins TRBV23 to TRBJ1-2; TRBD1 is the table's D call and was not checked against the DNA. This CDR3 comprises 13 residues. The germline V gene encodes CDR1 KGHTA and CDR2 FQNQQP. The CDR3 loop reads CSSSRDSNSDYTF. The covered CDR3 bases are TGCTCCAGCAGTAGGGACAGTAACTCCGACTACACC.

This clone was observed a few times. The genes and germline here are from mouse. The read ends 1 residue shy of where the CDR3 ends; the end is completed using the germline J gene. The V call is TRBV26, the J call TRBJ2-7; perhaps TRBD1 as D (5 bases). The CDR3 consists of 11 residues. Germline V CDR1 and CDR2: KGHPV, FQNQEV (reference sequence). The V end lost 4 bases, the J end lost 7 bases, and 8 bases lay between the germline ends. The CDR3 here is CASSPDREQYF. CDR3 DNA (partial): TGTGCCAGCAGTCCCGACAGAGAACAGTAC.

There are a few counts of this clone. Gene names and germline refer to mouse. The read ends 1 residue before the CDR3 terminus; that terminus is restored from the germline J gene. The V and J genes are TRBV26 and TRBJ2-2; D is perhaps TRBD2 (6 bases). V was clipped by 4 bases and J by 0 bases, with 9 bases between them. Looked up from germline, CDR1 is KGHPV and CDR2 is FQNQEV (reference sequence). The CDR3 is 15 residues long. The CDR3 bases that were read are TGTGCCAGCAGTCCGACTGGTGCAAACACCGGGCAGCTCTAC. Protein product: CASSPTGANTGQLY. The full CDR3 reads CASSPTGANTGQLYF.

Regarding this clone: Here the gene names and germline are mouse. Partial CDR3 DNA: TGTGCCAGCAGCCCGACAGGGGGCGGGGAACAGTAC. This translates into CASSPTGGGEQY. The whole CDR3 sequence reads CASSPTGGGEQYF. The rearrangement links TRBV3 to TRBJ2-7; 10 bases map to TRBD1. The read halts 1 residue ahead of the CDR3 end, with the missing end drawn from the germline J gene. This CDR3 is built from 13 residues. Germline CDR1 SNHLY, CDR2 FYNGKV (reference sequence). V dropped 5 bases and J dropped 7; count of bases not matched to a gene: 5.

This clone appeared a few times. The gene names here belong to mouse. The DNA ends 1 residue before the CDR3 does, and the rest of the CDR3 is filled in from the germline J gene. The chain joins TRBV13-3 to TRBJ2-7; 7 nucleotides align to TRBD1. The CDR3 extends over 13 amino acids. Germline loops: CDR1 NNHDY, CDR2 SYVADS. V was clipped by 6 bases and J by 1 base; unmatched bases: 4. The CDR3 is CASNRDRSYEQYF. The sequenced CDR3 bases are TGTGCCAGCAACCGGGACAGATCCTATGAACAGTAC.

In this sample, this clone turned up a few times. The gene names here belong to mouse. Sequencing ends 1 residue short of the CDR3 end; the germline J gene provides the rest. The chain uses TRBV26 and TRBJ1-2; perhaps TRBD1 as D (5 bases). The CDR3 runs 13 residues. Germline V gene sequence: CDR1 KGHPV, CDR2 FQNQEV (reference sequence). V lost 7 bases and J 2 bases, leaving 11 bases between the germline ends. The CDR3 DNA, read in part, is TGTGCCAGCACGGCAGGGCATAACTCCGACTACACC. This encodes CASTAGHNSDYT. The full CDR3 protein is CASTAGHNSDYTF.

Note on this clone: Mouse germline and gene names are used. The read halts 1 residue ahead of the CDR3 end, with the missing end drawn from the germline J gene. This chain uses TRBV23 with TRBJ1-1; TRBD1, the table's D call, lacks a check against the DNA. Germline assignment: CDR1 KGHTA and CDR2 FQNQQP. The length of the CDR3 is 14 residues. CDR3 bases read: TGCTCCAGCAGTCACCGGGACAGGGGCACAGAAGTCTTC. It yields the protein CSSSHRDRGTEVF. The CDR3 in its entirety is CSSSHRDRGTEVFF.

Turning to this clone: Genes and germline come from the mouse. The CDR3 DNA, read in part, is TGTGCCAGCAGTCACAGGGGGCAGGAACAGTAC. Encoded protein: CASSHRGQEQY. In full, the CDR3 is CASSHRGQEQYF. The chain links TRBV15 to TRBJ2-7; 9 bases fit TRBD1. The read finishes 1 residue shy of the CDR3 end, and the germline J gene is used to complete it. The length of the CDR3 is 12 residues. The V gene's germline CDR1 is SGHND and CDR2 FRSKSL. After removal of 5 bases from V and 7 bases from J, the junction contained 3 bases not matched to a gene.

Turning to this clone: The gene symbols are mouse symbols. The CDR3 goes on 1 residue after the read ends, and that part is filled in from the germline J gene. The chain joins TRBV26 to TRBJ2-3, with 9 bases lining up with TRBD1. This CDR3 spans 16 amino acids. Trimming cost V 3 bases and J 0 bases; bases outside gene matches: 4. CDR1 and CDR2 (germline): KGHPV, FQNQEV (reference sequence). The CDR3 here is CASSLDRGSSAETLYF. The part of the CDR3 DNA that was read is TGTGCCAGCAGTCTCGACAGGGGGTCTAGTGCAGAAACGCTGTAT.

As concerns this clone: The listed genes are named as in mouse. Read sequence stops 1 residue before the CDR3 end, and the germline J gene provides the missing end. J is TRBJ2-5 and V is TRBV13-3; the match to TRBD2 covers 12 bases. CDR3 length: 13 residues. The ends lost 6 bases at V and 7 bases at J; junction bases unmatched: 3. Germline assignment: CDR1 NNHDY and CDR2 SYVADS. The CDR3: CASKDWGGNTQYF. CDR3 bases read: TGTGCCAGCAAGGACTGGGGGGGAAACACCCAGTAC.

About this clone itself: Any gene name here is a mouse gene name. The read is 1 residue too short to cover the CDR3 end, so that end is filled in from the germline J gene. This chain joins TRBV4 and TRBJ2-5; 12 nucleotides line up with TRBD2. Trimming cost V 5 bases and J 8 bases; bases outside gene matches: 2. Germline values: CDR1 LGHDT, CDR2 YNNKQL (reference sequence). The CDR3 has 13 amino acids. The CDR3 reads CASSRDWGATQYF. The CDR3 DNA, read in part, is TGTGCCAGCAGCCGGGACTGGGGGGCCACCCAGTAC.

In the case of this clone: Mouse gene names and germline throughout. CDR3 sequence reads: CASGDVDWGYEQYF. The sequenced part of the CDR3 DNA is TGTGCCAGCGGTGATGTGGACTGGGGGTATGAACAGTAC. The V gene is TRBV13-2, the J gene TRBJ2-7, with TRBD2 identical over 10 bases. Read sequence stops 1 residue before the CDR3 end, and the germline J gene provides the missing end. The junction had 1 base not matched to a gene; V was cut back by 0 bases and J by 4 bases. Germline V gene lookup returns CDR1 NNHNN and CDR2 SYGAGS (reference sequence). This CDR3 region has 14 residues.

In its sample, this clone ranks as medium-sized. Mouse gene names apply. The read gets to within 1 residue of the CDR3 end, and the germline J gene fills in the rest. The V and J genes are TRBV29 and TRBJ1-3, with D perhaps matching TRBD1 (5 bases). Germline loops: CDR1 MSHET, CDR2 SYDVDS. Trimming cost V 8 bases and J 2 bases, with 10 bases left between them. The CDR3 is 13 amino acids. Partial CDR3 DNA: TGTGCTAGCGAGACCAGGGCTGGAAATACGCTCTAT. Its translation is CASETRAGNTLY. The full CDR3 is CASETRAGNTLYF.

As regards this clone: Gene names refer to mouse genes. Partial CDR3 DNA: TGTGCCAGCAGCCCCCGCGGGTCAGGCACAGAAGTCTTC. Amino acids: CASSPRGSGTEVF. The whole CDR3 protein reads CASSPRGSGTEVFF. J is TRBJ1-1 and V is TRBV3; unclear D gene. The missing CDR3 end, 1 residue past where the read stops, is filled in from the germline J gene. Germline assignment: CDR1 SNHLY and CDR2 FYNGKV (reference sequence). CDR3 size: 14 residues. Trimming cost V 5 bases and J 4 bases, with 14 bases left between them.

Notes on this clone: Any gene name here is a mouse gene name. The CDR3 end is not reached by the read, which stops 1 residue before it; the germline J gene fills it in. The genes are TRBV23 and TRBJ2-7; TRBD2 is the table's D call and was not checked against the DNA. This CDR3 region has 15 residues. In germline, CDR1 is KGHTA, CDR2 FQNQQP. The CDR3 bases that were read are TGCTCCAGCAGTCAAATCCCCGACTGGGGCTATGAACAGTAC. It encodes CSSSQIPDWGYEQY. The full CDR3 reads CSSSQIPDWGYEQYF.

As for this clone: The gene symbols are mouse symbols. The CDR3 end lies 1 residue beyond the end of the read and is filled in from the germline J gene. The genes are TRBV12-2 and TRBJ2-3; 9 nucleotides match TRBD2. The V and J ends lost 4 bases and 0 bases, in that order; junction bases with no gene match: 4. Germline-derived CDR1 and CDR2 are SGHLS and HYDKME. The CDR3 is made up of 15 amino acids. The sequenced CDR3 bases are TGTGCCAGCTCGCACGACTGGGGGAGTGCAGAAACGCTGTAT. As protein: CASSHDWGSAETLY. The full CDR3 sequence reads CASSHDWGSAETLYF.

A word on this clone: Gene names denote mouse genes. The read ends 1 residue shy of where the CDR3 ends; the end is completed using the germline J gene. V usage is TRBV16 and J usage is TRBJ2-7; the D call may be TRBD1 or TRBD2 (5 bases each). Trimming cost V 3 bases and J 6 bases, with 12 bases left between them. CDR1 is SGHSA and CDR2 is FRNQAP in the germline V gene. This CDR3 region has 13 residues. The CDR3 here is CASSFTGAREQYF. The sequenced CDR3 bases are TGTGCAAGCAGCTTTACCGGGGCGCGTGAACAGTAC. The variable domain in full, with the rest retrieved from reference TRBV16 and TRBJ2-7, is NAGVIQTPRHKVTGKGQEATLWCEPISGHSAVFWYRQTIVQGLEFLTYFRNQAPIDDSGMPKERFSAQMPNQSHSTLKIQSTQPQDSAVYLCASSFTGAREQYFGPGTRLTVL.

This clone was picked up a small number of times. Genes and germline are mouse. The read comes to an end 1 residue before the CDR3 does, leaving the germline J gene to fill in the end. J is TRBJ2-2 and V is TRBV26, with D perhaps matching TRBD1 (5 bases). This CDR3 contains 14 residues. The germline V gene has CDR1 KGHPV and CDR2 FQNQEV (reference sequence). The V end lost 4 bases, the J end lost 0 bases, and 6 bases lay between the germline ends. CDR3 DNA, as far as it was read: TGTGCCAGCAGTCCGGACACAAACACCGGGCAGCTCTAC. It specifies CASSPDTNTGQLY. The entire CDR3 is CASSPDTNTGQLYF.

As to this clone: The genes are named according to mouse. The read finishes 1 residue shy of the CDR3 end, and the germline J gene is used to complete it. V gene TRBV26 combines with J gene TRBJ1-1; TRBD1 might be the D (6 bases). V was cut by 1 base and J by 3 bases, with 9 bases left in between. The CDR3 totals 14 residues. CDR1 KGHPV and CDR2 FQNQEV come from the germline V gene (reference sequence). The part of the CDR3 DNA that was read is TGTGCCAGCAGTCTGTTCCAGGGGTACACAGAAGTCTTC. Protein: CASSLFQGYTEVF. The whole CDR3 region reads CASSLFQGYTEVFF.

Notes on this clone: Germline and genes here are mouse. With the read ending 1 residue before the CDR3 end, the germline J gene is used to fill in that end. This chain links TRBV3 with TRBJ2-3, with 11 bases aligning to TRBD2. This CDR3 has 15 amino acids. With V trimmed by 4 bases and J by 1 base, 1 base remained unmatched. CDR1 and CDR2 from the germline V gene are SNHLY and FYNGKV (reference sequence). The covered CDR3 bases are TGTGCCAGCAGCTGGGGACTGGGGGGTGCAGAAACGCTGTAT. Amino acid sequence: CASSWGLGGAETLY. The complete CDR3 sequence is CASSWGLGGAETLYF. Using reference TRBV3 and TRBJ2-3 for the parts outside the CDR3, the full variable domain is GPKVLQIPSHQIIDMGQMVTLNCDPVSNHLYFYWYKQILGQQMEFLVNFYNGKVMEKSKLFKDQFSVERPDGSYFTLKIQPTALEDSAVYFCASSWGLGGAETLYFGSGTRLTVL.

As concerns this clone: The gene symbols are mouse symbols. The CDR3 end is not reached by the read, which stops 1 residue before it; the germline J gene fills it in. The chain recombines TRBV3 with TRBJ1-2, with D unclear. Germline CDR1 is SNHLY and CDR2 is FYNGKV (reference sequence). This CDR3 spans 14 amino acids. The ends were cut back, 1 base at V and 0 bases at J, with 6 bases in the middle. The CDR3 here is CASSLGRANSDYTF. CDR3 bases read: TGTGCCAGCAGCTTAGGGCGTGCAAACTCCGACTACACC. Drawing the rest from reference TRBV3 and TRBJ1-2, the complete variable domain is GPKVLQIPSHQIIDMGQMVTLNCDPVSNHLYFYWYKQILGQQMEFLVNFYNGKVMEKSKLFKDQFSVERPDGSYFTLKIQPTALEDSAVYFCASSLGRANSDYTFGSGTRLLVI.

Comment on this clone: Gene and germline names: mouse. The CDR3 is cut off 1 residue early in the read; its end comes from the germline J gene. The chain uses TRBV12-2 and TRBJ1-2; TRBD1 aligns across 7 bases. Germline V gives CDR1 SGHLS, CDR2 HYDKME. The V segment lost 0 bases and the J segment 3 bases; nucleotides outside the gene matches: 3. The CDR3 runs 14 residues. The covered CDR3 bases are TGTGCCAGCTCTCTCAGGGGGCGCTACTCCGACTACACC. This translates into CASSLRGRYSDYT. The whole CDR3 protein reads CASSLRGRYSDYTF.

In the case of this clone: Germline and genes here are mouse. Sequencing ends 1 residue short of the CDR3 end; the germline J gene provides the rest. The chain is built from TRBV16 and TRBJ1-3; D not certain. V was cut by 6 bases and J by 2 bases, with 5 bases left in between. This CDR3 is built from 12 residues. Germline CDR1 and CDR2: SGHSA and FRNQAP. CDR3 DNA, as far as it was read: TGTGCAAGCAGAAGGGCTGGAAATACGCTCTAT. Protein product: CASRRAGNTLY. The complete CDR3 reads CASRRAGNTLYF. Based on the CDR3 plus reference TRBV16 and TRBJ1-3, the full variable domain is NAGVIQTPRHKVTGKGQEATLWCEPISGHSAVFWYRQTIVQGLEFLTYFRNQAPIDDSGMPKERFSAQMPNQSHSTLKIQSTQPQDSAVYLCASRRAGNTLYFGEGSRLIVV.